Below are 8 T cell receptor beta chains sequenced from a single sample in a study of blood T cell repertoires in COVID-19. Here immunoSEQ multiplex PCR was the method, and the copy in TCRdb shows in-frame clones only, minus some. The sample has around 260,000 clones, about 87% seen once. Sequencing input: peripheral blood. The receptors were gathered from a man aged 55 to 70 who had recovered from COVID-19.

This chain connects TRBV4-1 to TRBJ2-3; 7 positions match TRBD1. The CDR3 has 16 amino acids. Per germline, CDR1 MGHRA and CDR2 YSYEKL. Trimming took 0 bases from V and 1 from J; bases not matched to a gene: 4. The CDR3 reads CASSQDITGGTDTQYF. CDR3 in DNA: TGCGCCAGCAGCCAAGATATTACAGGGGGCACAGATACGCAGTATTTT.

The V call is TRBV6-5, the J call TRBJ2-3; D is possibly TRBD2 (6 bases). Trimming left V 0 bases short and J 4 bases short, with 11 bases between. In germline, CDR1 is MNHEY, CDR2 SVGAGI. This CDR3 contains 15 residues. The CDR3, as DNA: TGTGCCAGCAGTTACTCGACCGGGAGCGCAGATACGCAGTATTTT. Protein sequence: CASSYSTGSADTQYF.

This clone has a single count. The chain is built from TRBV6-4 and TRBJ2-3; tentative D call: TRBD1 (5 bases). The germline CDR1 and CDR2 sequences are MRHNA and SNTAGT. CDR3 size: 14 residues. The V gene lost 4 bases and the J gene lost 3 bases, with 11 bases spanning the gap. The CDR3 reads CASSGGRDTDTQYF. The CDR3 coding sequence is TGTGCCAGCAGTGGCGGCAGGGATACAGATACGCAGTATTTT.

This clone was seen a single time. The chain couples TRBV7-9 to TRBJ2-1; 11 bases line up with TRBD2. CDR1 and CDR2 from the germline V gene are SEHNR and FQNEAQ (reference sequence). The CDR3 is made up of 17 amino acids. Unmatched junction bases numbered 8, after V lost 3 bases and J lost 4 bases. The CDR3 spells CASSLRVAGGRYNEQFF. The CDR3 DNA follows: TGTGCCAGCAGCTTGCGGGTAGCGGGGGGGCGGTACAATGAGCAGTTCTTC.

The gene calls are TRBV5-4 and TRBJ2-2; D perhaps matches TRBD2 (5 bases). Trimming cost V 0 bases and J 5 bases, with 11 bases left between them. The length of the CDR3 is 15 residues. CDR1 is SGHNT, CDR2 YYREEE, per germline (reference sequence). The chain's CDR3 is CASSLGGHETGELFF. The CDR3 DNA follows: TGTGCCAGCAGCTTGGGAGGGCACGAAACCGGGGAGCTGTTTTTT.

V and J are TRBV7-8 and TRBJ2-5, with TRBD2 as a possible D gene (6 bases). CDR3 size: 16 residues. The V gene lost 4 bases and the J gene lost 0 bases, with 15 bases spanning the gap. CDR1 is SGHVS, CDR2 FQNEAQ, per germline. The CDR3 here is CASSSPLAGYQETQYF. The DNA of the CDR3 is TGTGCCAGCAGCTCCCCACTAGCAGGGTACCAAGAGACCCAGTACTTC.

This clone has more than one count but fewer than ten. The CDR3 nucleotides read TGTGCCAGTAGTATGAGCGGGGGGGCCTACAATGAGCAGTTCTTC. Protein: CASSMSGGAYNEQFF. The chain joins TRBV19 to TRBJ2-1; TRBD2 agrees at 10 bases. Trimming took 3 bases from V and 2 from J; bases not matched to a gene: 1. This CDR3 spans 15 amino acids. Germline-derived CDR1 and CDR2 are LNHDA and SQIVND (reference sequence).

The J gene is TRBJ1-1, the V gene TRBV30; 8 bases are a match to TRBD1. The CDR3 runs to 13 residues. CDR1 is GTSNPN, CDR2 SVGIG, per germline (reference sequence). With 8 bases clipped from V and 7 bases from J, the junction kept 12 bases outside the gene matches. The DNA of the CDR3 is TGTGCCAGCAACGGGGACAGGCAGTATGAAGCTTTCTTT. This gives the protein CASNGDRQYEAFF.